Shown below are 20 T cell receptor beta chains from a single sample sequenced in a study of blood T cell repertoires in COVID-19. TCRdb keeps only in-frame clones here, not all; method: immunoSEQ multiplex PCR. The sample contains thousands of clones, around 70% of which appear only once. Material: peripheral blood. These receptors all stem from a human donor in a cohort sampled during active COVID-19.

In this sample, this clone turned up a few times. V gene TRBV9 combines with J gene TRBJ2-7; D might be TRBD2 (6 bases). Trimming removed 4 bases from V and 2 bases from J, with 19 bases in between. Germline CDR1 and CDR2: SGDLS and YYNGEE. CDR3 length equals 16 residues. The CDR3, as DNA: TGTGCCAGCAGCTCATCCGTTACTAGCCAACCCTACGAGCAGTACTTC. This sequence encodes CASSSSVTSQPYEQYF. The full variable domain, its missing parts supplied by reference TRBV9 and TRBJ2-7, is DSGVTQTPKHLITATGQRVTLRCSPRSGDLSVYWYQQSLDQGLQFLIQYYNGEERAKGNILERFSAQQFPDLHSELNLSSLELGDSALYFCASSSSVTSQPYEQYFGPGTRLTVT.

The chain combines TRBV11-2 with TRBJ1-4; D is perhaps TRBD1 (6 bases). CDR3 size: 16 residues. Germline assignment: CDR1 SGHAT and CDR2 FQNNGV. Trimming left V 4 bases short and J 5 bases short, with 17 bases between. CDR3 in amino acids: CASSYGGTGQNEKLFF. The CDR3 DNA reads as TGTGCCAGCAGCTATGGAGGAACAGGGCAAAATGAAAAACTGTTTTTT.

The chain links TRBV5-1 to TRBJ1-1; D might be TRBD1 (5 bases). Trimming cost V 7 bases and J 8 bases, with 15 bases left between them. The CDR3 consists of 12 residues. The V gene's germline CDR1 is SGHRS and CDR2 YFSETQ. In DNA, the CDR3 is TGCGCCAGCGGTTTGATGGGGCCGGAAGCTTTCTTT. Translated: CASGLMGPEAFF.

The V and J genes are TRBV5-1 and TRBJ2-1; possible D gene TRBD2, 5 bases. The CDR3 is 17 residues long. Germline values: CDR1 SGHRS, CDR2 YFSETQ. Deletions cut 4 bases from V and 0 bases from J, with 17 bases between. CDR3 residues: CASSPDGLLSSYNEQFF. The CDR3 DNA follows: TGCGCCAGCAGCCCCGACGGACTCTTAAGCTCCTACAATGAGCAGTTCTTC.

V and J are TRBV27 and TRBJ2-5; 7 nucleotides match TRBD2. Germline V gives CDR1 MNHEY, CDR2 SMNVEV (reference sequence). The CDR3 runs to 13 residues. The junction had 7 bases not matched to a gene; V was cut back by 7 bases and J by 5 bases. The CDR3 region is CASTGGSLETQYF. CDR3 DNA: TGTGCCAGCACTGGCGGGAGTCTGGAGACCCAGTACTTC.

V and J are TRBV9 and TRBJ2-6; TRBD1 matches 8 bases. Unmatched junction bases numbered 10, after V lost 4 bases and J lost 4 bases. The CDR3 runs to 17 residues. The V gene's germline CDR1 is SGDLS and CDR2 YYNGEE. This CDR3 reads CASSPWQGASGANVLTF. The CDR3 DNA reads TGTGCCAGCAGCCCTTGGCAGGGGGCTTCCGGGGCCAACGTCCTGACTTTC.

The chain joins TRBV14 to TRBJ2-7, with D possibly TRBD2 on 5 matching bases. Looked up from germline, CDR1 is SGHDN and CDR2 is FVKESK. This CDR3 contains 13 residues. Trimming stripped 1 base from V and 6 bases from J, with 10 bases between. As DNA, the CDR3 is TGTGCCAGCAGCCAAGTTGAGGGAGCCGAGCAGTACTTC. Its protein product is CASSQVEGAEQYF.

This clone was detected only a few times. The V call is TRBV19, the J call TRBJ2-1, with D possibly being TRBD2 (5 bases). The CDR3 runs to 13 residues. Trimming took 1 base from V and 8 from J, leaving 9 bases between them. Germline V gives CDR1 LNHDA, CDR2 SQIVND (reference sequence). The CDR3 bases are TGTGCCAGTAGTATAGGGGAGAGCTATGAGCAGTTCTTC. It specifies CASSIGESYEQFF.

This sequence joins TRBV19 and TRBJ1-3; D is unresolved. Germline CDR1 and CDR2: LNHDA and SQIVND (reference sequence). The CDR3 length is 13 residues. Trimming removed 6 bases at V and 7 bases at J, with 13 bases between. The CDR3 DNA sequence: TGTGCCAGTAGCCTTCTTAGCGGGAACACCATATATTTT. Its protein is CASSLLSGNTIYF.

The chain carries TRBV21-1 and TRBJ1-1; the tabulated D call, TRBD1, remains unverified against the DNA. TRBV21-1 is termed a pseudogene. This CDR3 is 15 amino acids long. The CDR3 loop reads CASSNNGQGDTEAFF. The CDR3 nucleotides read TGTGCCAGCAGCAATAACGGACAGGGCGACACTGAAGCTTTCTTT.

The DNA for the CDR3 is TGTGCCAGCAGTTACGGGGGGGCTTCCTACAATGAGCAGTTCTTC. This translates into CASSYGGASYNEQFF. The genes are TRBV6-2 or TRBV6-3 and TRBJ2-1; possibly TRBD2 for D (7 bases). V dropped 2 bases and J dropped 1 base, with 9 bases sitting between them. This CDR3 comprises 15 residues. Germline values: CDR1 MNHEY, CDR2 SVGEGT.

The chain joins TRBV3-1 (or the pseudogene TRBV3-2) to TRBJ2-7; 9 bases line up with TRBD1. Germline V lookup: CDR1 LGHDT, CDR2 YNNKEL (reference sequence). J was trimmed by 4 bases and V by 4 bases; bases with no gene match: 5. The CDR3 consists of 14 residues. CDR3 in DNA: TGTGCCAGCAGCCCGGGACAGGGAGAGTACGAGCAGTACTTC. Its translation: CASSPGQGEYEQYF.

The chain recombines TRBV10-3 with TRBJ2-5, with a weak D call TRBD1 (6 bases). The CDR3 length is 13 residues. The germline gives CDR1 ENHRY, CDR2 SYGVKD. Trimming pared 5 bases from V and 5 bases from J, leaving 12 bases between. The CDR3 DNA follows: TGTGCCATCAGTACAGGGTTCGGGGAGACCCAGTACTTC. It translates to CAISTGFGETQYF.

A note on this clone: Other DNA sequences in this specimen translate into the identical CDR3. This chain uses TRBV19 with TRBJ2-7; 8 bases match TRBD1. Per germline, CDR1 LNHDA and CDR2 SQIVND (reference sequence). Trimming at V came to 3 bases and at J to 2 bases, leaving 3 bases not matched to a gene. There are 14 residues in the CDR3. CDR3 region: CASSIGTGPYEQYF. CDR3 bases: TGTGCCAGTAGTATCGGGACAGGACCCTACGAGCAGTACTTC.

The V and J genes are TRBV28 and TRBJ2-7; TRBD2 aligns across 11 bases. V dropped 7 bases and J dropped 0; count of bases not matched to a gene: 8. Germline V gives CDR1 MDHEN, CDR2 SYDVKM. The CDR3 loop spans 16 amino acids. In nucleotides, the CDR3 is TGTGCCAGCAACCCCGGACTAGCGGGTTTCTCCTACGAGCAGTACTTC. Translated: CASNPGLAGFSYEQYF. The whole variable domain, remainder taken from reference TRBV28 and TRBJ2-7, is DVKVTQSSRYLVKRTGEKVFLECVQDMDHENMFWYRQDPGLGLRLIYFSYDVKMKEKGDIPEGYSVSREKKERFSLILESASTNQTSMYLCASNPGLAGFSYEQYFGPGTRLTVT.

The chain carries TRBV7-9 and TRBJ2-7; a possible D gene is TRBD2 (6 bases). This CDR3 contains 12 residues. CDR1 and CDR2 from the germline V gene are SEHNR and FQNEAQ (reference sequence). Deletions cut 3 bases from V and 6 bases from J, with 9 bases between. In DNA form, the CDR3 reads TGTGCCAGCAGCTTTGGAGGGCCCGAGCAGTACTTC. Its protein is CASSFGGPEQYF.

This clone is a singleton in its sample. This chain joins TRBV27 and TRBJ2-2; D gene ambiguous. Germline CDR1 MNHEY, CDR2 SMNVEV (reference sequence). This CDR3 region has 14 residues. The germline V and J ends were trimmed by 2 bases and 1 base, with 5 bases remaining between them. The CDR3 region has the DNA TGTGCCAGCAGTTTAAGTAGGAACACCGGGGAGCTGTTTTTT. Its protein product is CASSLSRNTGELFF.

This clone turned up a few times. The chain carries TRBV24-1 and TRBJ2-1, with a possible D match to TRBD2 (6 bases). Germline values: CDR1 KGHDR, CDR2 SFDVKD. CDR3 length: 13 amino acids. The V end lost 8 bases, the J end lost 5 bases, and 12 bases lay between the germline ends. In DNA form, the CDR3 reads TGTGCCACCACGGGGGTCGGAAACAATGAGCAGTTCTTC. Its translation: CATTGVGNNEQFF.

About this clone itself: This CDR3 is also generated by other DNA sequences in the sample. The chain links TRBV7-9 to TRBJ2-1; 11 positions match TRBD2. Germline CDR1 is SEHNR and CDR2 is FQNEAQ (reference sequence). V shed 3 bases, J shed 4 bases, and the junction held 2 bases outside the gene matches. There are 15 residues in the CDR3. The CDR3 nucleotides read TGTGCCAGCAGCTTGGGACTAGCGGAATACAATGAGCAGTTCTTC. Encoded protein: CASSLGLAEYNEQFF.

CDR3 loop: CASSPLWGQHNEQFF. The CDR3, as DNA: TGTGCCAGCAGTCCTCTGTGGGGACAACACAATGAGCAGTTCTTC. The chain is built from TRBV28 and TRBJ2-1, with TRBD1 as a possible D gene (6 bases). This CDR3 spans 15 amino acids. V was trimmed by 5 bases and J by 5 bases, leaving 16 bases between them. CDR1 is MDHEN and CDR2 is SYDVKM in the germline V gene.